This TCR beta chain was identified in a study of tumour-infiltrating T cells in Burkitt lymphoma (dated by TCRdb to about 2020). For the study in its entirety: The Burkitt lymphoma cohort included some 75 patients and covered every epidemiological subtype of the disease. TCR repertoire data were compared against clinical outcome, and productive clonality predicted overall survival and progression-free survival independently of established prognostic factors such as age at diagnosis.

This clone was counted a few times. It lacks a known antigen. No much larger clone exists at a distance of one base, and base qualities are not known. Library prep was done by the immunoSEQ multiplex PCR assay. Sourced from immuneACCESS, this table was stored by TCRdb with only in-frame sequences that have V and J called. A share of the clones is absent; for the studies checked, an unresolved V gene accounts for under half, and the remainder has no known explanation. A total of more than 40,000 clones appear in this sample, roughly 31% of them only once. Together, the top ten hold 2.9% of the sample. V loses 1 base, J loses 7 bases, and the germline ends lie 11 bases apart. Including cysteine and phenylalanine, the CDR3 has 15 amino acids. Only the CDR3 region is kept as DNA, spanning 45 bases read in frame from base 1. As encoded in the germline V gene (reference sequence), CDR1 is SEHNR while CDR2 is FQNEAQ.

Overall study results and their limits: Numerous Burkitt lymphoma patients were found to share several public clonotypes, a finding suggesting shared tumour neoantigen selection that is absent from diffuse large B-cell lymphoma.

The receptor was derived from a human donor with Burkitt lymphoma. This chain is built from TRBV7-9 and TRBJ1-6; a tentative D call is TRBD1 (5 bases match). Sequenced: tumor tissue. CDR3 region: CASSLGGGMNSPLHF. The DNA sequence is given as TGTGCCAGCAGCTTAGGGGGGGGGATGAATTCACCCCTCCACTTT.